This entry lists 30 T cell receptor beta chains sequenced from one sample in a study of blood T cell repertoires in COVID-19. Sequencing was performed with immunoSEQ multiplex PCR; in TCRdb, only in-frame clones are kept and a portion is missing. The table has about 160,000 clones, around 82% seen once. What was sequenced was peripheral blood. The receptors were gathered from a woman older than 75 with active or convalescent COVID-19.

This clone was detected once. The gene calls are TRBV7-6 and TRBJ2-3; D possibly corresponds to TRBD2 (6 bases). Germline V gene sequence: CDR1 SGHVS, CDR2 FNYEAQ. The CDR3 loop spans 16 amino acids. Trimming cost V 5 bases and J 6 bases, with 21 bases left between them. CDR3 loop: CASSRDFNYLTDTQYF. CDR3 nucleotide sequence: TGTGCCAGCAGCAGGGACTTTAACTATCTTACGGATACGCAGTATTTT.

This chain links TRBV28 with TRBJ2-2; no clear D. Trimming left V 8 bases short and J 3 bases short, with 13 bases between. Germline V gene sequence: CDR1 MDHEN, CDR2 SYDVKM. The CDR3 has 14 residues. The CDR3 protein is CASRTAAYTGELFF. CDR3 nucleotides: TGTGCCAGCCGCACCGCGGCTTACACCGGGGAGCTGTTTTTT.

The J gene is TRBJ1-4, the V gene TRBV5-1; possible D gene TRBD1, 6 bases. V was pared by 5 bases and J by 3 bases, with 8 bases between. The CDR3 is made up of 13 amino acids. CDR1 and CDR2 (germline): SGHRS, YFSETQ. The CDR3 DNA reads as TGCGCCAGCAGGGGACAAGCTAATGAAAAACTGTTTTTT. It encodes CASRGQANEKLFF. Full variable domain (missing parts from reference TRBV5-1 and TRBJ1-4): KAGVTQTPRYLIKTRGQQVTLSCSPISGHRSVSWYQQTPGQGLQFLFEYFSETQRNKGNFPGRFSGRQFSNSRSEMNVSTLELGDSALYLCASRGQANEKLFFGSGTQLSVL.

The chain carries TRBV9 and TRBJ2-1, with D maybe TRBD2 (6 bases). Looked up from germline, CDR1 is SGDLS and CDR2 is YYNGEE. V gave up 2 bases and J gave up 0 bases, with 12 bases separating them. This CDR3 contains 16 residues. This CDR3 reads CASSVSGDPSYNEQFF. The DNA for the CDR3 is TGTGCCAGCAGCGTCTCGGGGGACCCCTCCTACAATGAGCAGTTCTTC.

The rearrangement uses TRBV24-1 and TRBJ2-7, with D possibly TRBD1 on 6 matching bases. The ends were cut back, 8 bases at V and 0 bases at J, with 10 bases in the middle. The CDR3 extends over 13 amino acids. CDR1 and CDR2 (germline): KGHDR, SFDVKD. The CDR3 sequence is CATKEDSSYEQYF. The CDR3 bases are TGTGCCACCAAGGAGGACAGCTCCTACGAGCAGTACTTC.

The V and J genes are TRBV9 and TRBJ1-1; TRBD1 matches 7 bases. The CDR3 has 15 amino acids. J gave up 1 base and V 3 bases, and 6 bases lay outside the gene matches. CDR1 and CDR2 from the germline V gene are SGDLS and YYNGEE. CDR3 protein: CASSGYRGGNTEAFF. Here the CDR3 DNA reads TGTGCCAGCAGCGGCTACAGGGGAGGGAACACTGAAGCTTTCTTT.

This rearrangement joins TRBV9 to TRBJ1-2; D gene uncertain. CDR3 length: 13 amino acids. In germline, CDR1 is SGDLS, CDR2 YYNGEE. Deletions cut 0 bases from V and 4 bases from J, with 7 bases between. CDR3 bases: TGTGCCAGCAGCGTAGAAGAGGGCTATGGCTACACCTTC. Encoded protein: CASSVEEGYGYTF.

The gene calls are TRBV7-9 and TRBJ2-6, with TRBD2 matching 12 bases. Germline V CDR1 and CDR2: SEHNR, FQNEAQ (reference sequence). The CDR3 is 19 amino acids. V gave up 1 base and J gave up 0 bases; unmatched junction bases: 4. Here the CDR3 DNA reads TGTGCCAGCAGCTTAGGCGGACTAGCGGGATTCTCTGGGGCCAACGTCCTGACTTTC. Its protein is CASSLGGLAGFSGANVLTF.

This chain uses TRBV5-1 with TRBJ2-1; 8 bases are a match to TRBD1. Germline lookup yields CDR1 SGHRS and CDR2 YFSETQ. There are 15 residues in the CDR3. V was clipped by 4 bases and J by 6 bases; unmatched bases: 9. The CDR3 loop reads CASSQLDRDINEQFF. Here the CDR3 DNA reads TGCGCCAGCAGCCAACTGGACAGGGACATCAATGAGCAGTTCTTC.

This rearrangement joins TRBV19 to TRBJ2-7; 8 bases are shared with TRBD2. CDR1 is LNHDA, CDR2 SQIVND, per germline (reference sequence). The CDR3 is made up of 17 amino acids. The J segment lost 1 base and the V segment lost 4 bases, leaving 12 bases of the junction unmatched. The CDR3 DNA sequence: TGTGCCAGTAGTAAGGCGGTGGCGGCGGGAGGTTCCTACGAGCAGTACTTC. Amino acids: CASSKAVAAGGSYEQYF.

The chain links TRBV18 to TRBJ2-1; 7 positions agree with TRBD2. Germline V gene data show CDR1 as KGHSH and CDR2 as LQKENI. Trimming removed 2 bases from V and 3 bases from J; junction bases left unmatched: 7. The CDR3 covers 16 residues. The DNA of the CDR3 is TGTGCCAGCTCACCAGACCTAGCGGAACTCTACAATGAGCAGTTCTTC. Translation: CASSPDLAELYNEQFF. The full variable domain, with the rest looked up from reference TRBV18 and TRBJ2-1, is NAGVMQNPRHLVRRRGQEARLRCSPMKGHSHVYWYRQLPEEGLKFMVYLQKENIIDESGMPKERFSAEFPKEGPSILRIQQVVRGDSAAYFCASSPDLAELYNEQFFGPGTRLTVL.

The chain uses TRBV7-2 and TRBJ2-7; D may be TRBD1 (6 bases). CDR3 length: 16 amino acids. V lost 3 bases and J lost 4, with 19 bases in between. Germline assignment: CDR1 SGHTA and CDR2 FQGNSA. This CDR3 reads CASSFSGPGHSYEQYF. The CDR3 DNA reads TGTGCCAGCAGCTTTTCCGGGCCGGGACACAGTTACGAGCAGTACTTC.

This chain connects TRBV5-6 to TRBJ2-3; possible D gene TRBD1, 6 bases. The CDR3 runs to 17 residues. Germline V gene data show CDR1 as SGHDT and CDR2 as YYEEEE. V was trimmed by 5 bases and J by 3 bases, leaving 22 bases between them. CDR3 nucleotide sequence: TGTGCCAGCAGGCGCATTCGGACAGCCACCAGGACAGATACGCAGTATTTT. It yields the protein CASRRIRTATRTDTQYF.

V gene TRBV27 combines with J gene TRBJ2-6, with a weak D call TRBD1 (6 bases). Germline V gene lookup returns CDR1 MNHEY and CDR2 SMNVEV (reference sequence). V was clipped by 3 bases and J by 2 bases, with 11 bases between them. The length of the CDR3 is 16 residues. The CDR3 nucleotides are TGTGCCAGCAGTTTCATCACAGGGACTGGGGCCAACGTCCTGACTTTC. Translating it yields CASSFITGTGANVLTF.

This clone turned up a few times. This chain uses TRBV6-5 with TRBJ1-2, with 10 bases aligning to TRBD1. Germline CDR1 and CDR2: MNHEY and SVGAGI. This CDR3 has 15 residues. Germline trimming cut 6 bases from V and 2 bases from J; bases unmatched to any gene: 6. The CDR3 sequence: CASRRGQGLNYGYTF. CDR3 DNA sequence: TGTGCCAGCAGGCGGGGACAGGGGTTGAACTATGGCTACACCTTC.

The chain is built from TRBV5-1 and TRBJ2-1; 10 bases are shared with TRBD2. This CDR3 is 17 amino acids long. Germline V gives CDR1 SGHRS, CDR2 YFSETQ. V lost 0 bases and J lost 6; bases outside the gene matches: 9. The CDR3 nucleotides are TGCGCCAGCAGCTTGGATTCTCAGCGGGAGGGCCCCAATGAGCAGTTCTTC. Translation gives CASSLDSQREGPNEQFF.

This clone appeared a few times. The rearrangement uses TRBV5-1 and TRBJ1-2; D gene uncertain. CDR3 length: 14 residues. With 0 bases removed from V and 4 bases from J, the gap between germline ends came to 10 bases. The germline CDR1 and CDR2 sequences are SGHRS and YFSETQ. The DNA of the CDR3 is TGCGCCAGCAGCTTGGTTGGAGGGTCCTATGGCTACACCTTC. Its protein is CASSLVGGSYGYTF.

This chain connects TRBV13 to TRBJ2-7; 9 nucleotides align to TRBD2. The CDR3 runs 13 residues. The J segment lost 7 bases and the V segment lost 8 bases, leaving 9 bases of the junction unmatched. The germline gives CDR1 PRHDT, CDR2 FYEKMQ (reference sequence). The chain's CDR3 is CASHASGIGEQYF. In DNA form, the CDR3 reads TGTGCCAGCCACGCTAGCGGGATCGGGGAGCAGTACTTC.

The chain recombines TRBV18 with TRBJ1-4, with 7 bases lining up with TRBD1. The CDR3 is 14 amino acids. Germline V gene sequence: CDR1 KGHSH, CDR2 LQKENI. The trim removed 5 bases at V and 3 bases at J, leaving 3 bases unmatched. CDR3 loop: CASSEGAANEKLFF. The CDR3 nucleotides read TGTGCCAGCTCAGAGGGGGCGGCTAATGAAAAACTGTTTTTT.

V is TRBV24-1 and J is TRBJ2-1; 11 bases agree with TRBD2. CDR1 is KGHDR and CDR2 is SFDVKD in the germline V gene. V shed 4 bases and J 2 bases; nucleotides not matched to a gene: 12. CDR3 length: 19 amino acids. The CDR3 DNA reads TGTGCCACCAGTGAGGTGGGGACTAGCGGAACCGGAACCTACAATGAGCAGTTCTTC. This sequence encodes CATSEVGTSGTGTYNEQFF.

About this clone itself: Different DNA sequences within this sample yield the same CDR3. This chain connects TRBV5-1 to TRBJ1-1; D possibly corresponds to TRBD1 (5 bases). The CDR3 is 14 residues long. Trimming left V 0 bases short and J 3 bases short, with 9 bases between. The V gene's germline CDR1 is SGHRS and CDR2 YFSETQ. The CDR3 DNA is TGCGCCAGCAGCTTGGTGCAGGGCGACACTGAAGCTTTCTTT. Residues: CASSLVQGDTEAFF.

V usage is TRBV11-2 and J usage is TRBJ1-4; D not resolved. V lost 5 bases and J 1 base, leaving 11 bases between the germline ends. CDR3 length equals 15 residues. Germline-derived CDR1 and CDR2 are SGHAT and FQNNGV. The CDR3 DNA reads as TGTGCCAGCAGCCTCGGGAGGATAACTAATGAAAAACTGTTTTTT. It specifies CASSLGRITNEKLFF.

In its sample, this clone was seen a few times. The CDR3 sequence is CAWSGGTGPDTQYF. Written as DNA, the CDR3 is TGTGCCTGGAGTGGGGGGACAGGGCCAGATACGCAGTATTTT. The rearrangement joins TRBV30 to TRBJ2-3, with 9 nucleotides matching TRBD1. This CDR3 has 14 amino acids. Germline V gives CDR1 GTSNPN, CDR2 SVGIG (reference sequence). J was trimmed by 4 bases and V by 1 base; bases with no gene match: 3. The variable domain in full, completed from reference TRBV30 and TRBJ2-3, reads SQTIHQWPATLVQPVGSPLSLECTVEGTSNPNLYWYRQAAGRGLQLLFYSVGIGQISSEVPQNLSASRPQDRQFILSSKKLLLSDSGFYLCAWSGGTGPDTQYFGPGTRLTVL.

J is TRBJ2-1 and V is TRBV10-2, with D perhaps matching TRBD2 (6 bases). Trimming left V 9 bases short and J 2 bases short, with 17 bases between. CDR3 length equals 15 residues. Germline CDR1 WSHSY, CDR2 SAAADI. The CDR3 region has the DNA TGCGCCAGTTCAATAGGGACTCCTACCTACAATGAGCAGTTCTTC. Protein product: CASSIGTPTYNEQFF.

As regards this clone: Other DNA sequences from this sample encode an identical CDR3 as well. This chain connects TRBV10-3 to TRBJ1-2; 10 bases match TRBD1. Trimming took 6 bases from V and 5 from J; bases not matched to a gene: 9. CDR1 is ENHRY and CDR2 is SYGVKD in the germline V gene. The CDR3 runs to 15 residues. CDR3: CAIRGQGLNNYGYTF. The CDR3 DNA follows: TGTGCCATCAGGGGACAGGGGCTAAATAATTATGGCTACACCTTC.

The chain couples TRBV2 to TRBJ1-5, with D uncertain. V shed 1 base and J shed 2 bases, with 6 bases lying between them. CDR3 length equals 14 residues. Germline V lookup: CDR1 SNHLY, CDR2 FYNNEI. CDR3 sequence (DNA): TGTGCCAGCAGTGAAGTGGGCGGCAATCAGCCCCAGCATTTT. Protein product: CASSEVGGNQPQHF.

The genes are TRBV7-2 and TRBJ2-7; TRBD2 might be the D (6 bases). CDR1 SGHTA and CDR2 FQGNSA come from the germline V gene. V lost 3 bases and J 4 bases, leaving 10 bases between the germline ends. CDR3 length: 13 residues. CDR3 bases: TGTGCCAGCAGCTTGACTAGTGTTTACGAGCAGTACTTC. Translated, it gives CASSLTSVYEQYF.

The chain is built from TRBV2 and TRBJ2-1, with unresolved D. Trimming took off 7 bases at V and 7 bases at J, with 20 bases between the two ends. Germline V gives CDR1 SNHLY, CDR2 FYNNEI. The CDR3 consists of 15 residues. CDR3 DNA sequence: TGTGCCAGCACCTTCAGAGCCTCGGGTAGGAATGAGCAGTTCTTC. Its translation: CASTFRASGRNEQFF.

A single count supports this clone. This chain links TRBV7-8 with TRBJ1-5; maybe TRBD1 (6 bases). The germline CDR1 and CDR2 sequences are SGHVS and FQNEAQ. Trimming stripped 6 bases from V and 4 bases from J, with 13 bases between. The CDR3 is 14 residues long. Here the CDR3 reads CASSTDRLNQPQHF. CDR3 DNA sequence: TGTGCCAGCAGTACCGACAGGTTGAATCAGCCCCAGCATTTT.

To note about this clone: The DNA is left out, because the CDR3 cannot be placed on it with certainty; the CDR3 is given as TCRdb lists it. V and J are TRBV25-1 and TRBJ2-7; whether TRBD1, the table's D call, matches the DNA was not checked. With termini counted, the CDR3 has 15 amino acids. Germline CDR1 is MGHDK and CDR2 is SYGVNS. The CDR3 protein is CASSSFGTGNPHLYF.